A single sample gave rise to the 3 T cell receptor beta chains below, sequenced in a study of shared clonotypes between healthy human individuals. Using immunoSEQ multiplex PCR, the repertoire was profiled, and TCRdb retains in-frame clones only, with some absent. Of approximately 500,000 clones listed, about 95% are singletons. The sequencing sample was made of naive CD4+ T cells sorted from blood. Subset specified: CD45RA+ positively selected. Every receptor here comes from a woman aged 25 to 39 in good health.

On this clone: One end of the junction does not line up with germline, which may come from a read error. The chain links TRBV10-3 to TRBJ2-7; the match to TRBD2 covers 9 bases. The CDR3 is made up of 14 amino acids. The germline gives CDR1 ENHRY, CDR2 SYGVKD. The CDR3 spells CASSSGRPSYEQYF. The CDR3 nucleotides read TGTGCCAGCAGTAGCGGGAGACCCTCCTACGAGCAGTACTTC.

The chain couples TRBV19 to TRBJ1-5, with D unresolved. V dropped 0 bases and J dropped 6 bases, with 6 bases sitting between them. This CDR3 comprises 13 residues. Germline V CDR1 and CDR2: LNHDA, SQIVND (reference sequence). The CDR3 region is CASSIEGSQPQHF. Written as DNA, the CDR3 is TGTGCCAGTAGTATAGAGGGAAGTCAGCCCCAGCATTTT.

This clone has a handful of counts. Different DNA sequences within this sample yield the same CDR3. DNA of the CDR3: TGTGCCAGCAGCCCAACTACAGGGGGCACTGAAGCTTTCTTT. Protein: CASSPTTGGTEAFF. The chain is built from TRBV9 and TRBJ1-1, with TRBD1 matching 8 bases. The CDR3 totals 14 residues. V was pared by 4 bases and J by 4 bases, with 6 bases of the junction left unmatched. CDR1 and CDR2 from the germline V gene are SGDLS and YYNGEE.